Listed here is a single TCR beta chain. Its cognate antigen is unknown. The data were obtained in a study of cytomegalovirus exposure and HLA in healthy donors. Germline assignment: CDR1 WSHSY and CDR2 SAAADI. The CDR3 has 14 residues. The V end lost 0 bases, the J end lost 11 bases, and 14 bases lay between the germline ends. Study-level findings and limits: The study labeled fewer than 200 TCR beta chains cytomegalovirus-associated. A prior analysis recorded that most TCR beta V segments were productive about 87% or about 30% of the time. A later analysis reported that several of the most significant clusters appeared to be linked to common viral pathogens, among them Epstein-Barr virus.

The PCR made use of 60 Vbeta and 13 Jbeta primers. Clones were read by immunoSEQ multiplex PCR, and TCRdb kept only the in-frame ones, dropping some. The sample shows 120,000 to 150,000 clones, 70% to 85% of them seen only once. The sequence derives from a male donor in good health and CMV-seronegative. The V call is TRBV10-2, the J call TRBJ1-3, with D maybe TRBD1 (5 bases). Sequencing used PBMCs. CDR3 sequence: CASSESGLFPPIYF. DNA of the CDR3: TGCGCCAGCAGTGAGTCGGGGCTATTTCCCCCCATATATTTT.